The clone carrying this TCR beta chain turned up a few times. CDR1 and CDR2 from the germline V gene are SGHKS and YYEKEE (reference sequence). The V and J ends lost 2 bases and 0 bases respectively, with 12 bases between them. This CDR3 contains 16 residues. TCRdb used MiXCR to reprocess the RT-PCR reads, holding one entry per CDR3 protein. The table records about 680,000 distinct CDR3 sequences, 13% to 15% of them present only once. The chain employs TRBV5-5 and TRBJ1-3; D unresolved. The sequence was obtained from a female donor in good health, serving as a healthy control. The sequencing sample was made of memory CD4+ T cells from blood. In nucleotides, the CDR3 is TGTGCCAGCAGCTTCTCTTGGCAGAGCTCTGGAAACACCATATATTTT. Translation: CASSFSWQSSGNTIYF.